The clone carrying this T cell receptor (beta chain) has at least ten counts. This CDR3 has 15 amino acids. The V gene lost 6 bases and the J gene lost 10 bases, with 19 bases spanning the gap. TCRdb called the 5' RACE reads again in MiXCR, with one record for every CDR3 protein. This sample carries more than 400,000 distinct CDR3 sequences, over 12% of them seen once, and the ten largest clones take 0.44%. This sample stems from a study of identical twins. Healthy Caucasian individuals made up all the donors. These same data were also listed under a study on yellow fever vaccine responses in identical twins.

The genes are TRBV12-3 or TRBV12-4 and TRBJ1-6; TRBD1 might be the D (5 bases). Material: CD4+ T cells sorted from blood. The source of this sequence is a woman aged 18-29 years in good health. The CDR3 loop reads CASRISGTSASPLHF. CDR3 DNA sequence: TGTGCCAGCAGAATCTCTGGGACTTCAGCGTCACCCCTCCACTTT.